The 5 T cell receptor beta chains below all came from one sample that was sequenced in a study of regulatory and conventional T cells in RAG deficiency. The method was immunoSEQ multiplex PCR; TCRdb's version includes in-frame clones alone and lacks a portion of them. The repertoire holds over 45,000 clones, over 80% seen once, with roughly 0.51% in the top ten. Blood CD4+ CD25-low CD127-high conventional T cells supplied the genomic DNA template. In addition, the sample was reused for a study of regulatory T cells. That publication notes: The PCR used 52 TRBV and 13 TRBJ primers.

Material: CD4+ effector T cells sorted from blood. The receptors here all came from a human donor in good health.

The CDR3 loop is CASSPLGLASPLHF. DNA of the CDR3: TGTGCCAGCAGCCCCCTGGGGCTGGCTTCACCCCTCCACTTT. The V and J genes are TRBV11-1 and TRBJ1-6; perhaps TRBD1 as D (5 bases). The CDR3 loop spans 14 amino acids. CDR1 is SGHAT and CDR2 is FQDESV in the germline V gene (reference sequence). V lost 5 bases, J lost 9 bases, and 14 bases lay in between. Together with reference TRBV11-1 and TRBJ1-6, the CDR3 gives the full variable domain: EAEVAQSPRYKITEKSQAVAFWCDPISGHATLYWYRQILGQGPELLVQFQDESVVDDSQLPKDRFSAERLKGVDSTLKIQPAELGDSAMYLCASSPLGLASPLHFGNGTRLTVT.

J is TRBJ1-3 and V is TRBV11-3, with D uncertain. The CDR3 covers 14 residues. V lost 5 bases and J lost 0, with 8 bases in between. CDR1 is SGHNT, CDR2 YENEEA, per germline. CDR3 in DNA: TGTGCCAGCAGCAAGATACACTCTGGAAACACCATATATTTT. This translates into CASSKIHSGNTIYF.

The gene calls are TRBV19 and TRBJ1-5; D may be TRBD1 (5 bases). The germline V gene has CDR1 LNHDA and CDR2 SQIVND (reference sequence). The CDR3 loop spans 15 amino acids. V was trimmed by 9 bases and J by 3 bases, leaving 18 bases between them. The CDR3 is CASRKGPIYNQPQHF. In DNA form, the CDR3 reads TGTGCCAGCCGAAAGGGACCGATCTACAATCAGCCCCAGCATTTT.

The CDR3 is CASSVSSSTLGYTF. The CDR3, as DNA: TGTGCCAGCAGCGTCTCCAGTTCCACTTTGGGCTACACCTTC. The V and J genes are TRBV9 and TRBJ1-2; D unresolved. The germline CDR1 and CDR2 sequences are SGDLS and YYNGEE. Trimming shortened V by 2 bases and J by 8 bases, and 16 bases separated the two germline ends. The CDR3 has 14 amino acids.

The chain carries TRBV2 and TRBJ2-1; possible D gene TRBD2, 5 bases. Trimming removed 7 bases at V and 9 bases at J, with 10 bases between. The germline V gene encodes CDR1 SNHLY and CDR2 FYNNEI. The CDR3 contains 11 residues. The CDR3 nucleotides read TGTGCCAGCATGCTAGCAGCTGAGCAGTTCTTC. It yields the protein CASMLAAEQFF.